This T cell receptor beta chain was retrieved from a study of T cells in Graves' hyperthyroidism and ophthalmopathy. The CDR3 length is 14 residues. The germline V gene encodes CDR1 DFQATT and CDR2 SNEGSKA (reference sequence). V was cut by 0 bases and J by 1 base, with 9 bases left in between. RNA transcripts provided the source from which TCR beta CDR3 regions were amplified. Researchers ran a first-round RT-PCR on the TCR CDR3 using the HTBI primer set. TCRdb reprocessed the multiplex PCR reads with MiXCR, giving one entry per CDR3 protein. The sample has roughly 710,000 distinct CDR3 sequences, roughly a third seen once.

The source material was blood. The receptor comes from a woman aged 40 to 50 with Graves' hyperthyroidism. This sequence joins TRBV20-1 and TRBJ1-1; D gene ambiguous. The chain's CDR3 is CSARDWRRNTEAFF. CDR3 DNA sequence: TGCAGTGCTAGAGATTGGAGACGGAACACTGAAGCTTTCTTT.